The 4 T cell receptor beta chains below come from one sample, sequenced in a study of blood T cells in healthy people across ages. A second PCR of 7 to 11 cycles used a sample-barcoded 5' primer and a J-beta primer mix. TCRdb re-analysed the 5' RACE reads in MiXCR, keeping a single row per CDR3 protein. Counted here are 800,000 or so distinct CDR3 sequences, just under 25% occurring once; the ten biggest clones make up roughly 3.8%. A further study also used this sample, focusing on T cells of mothers and their children.

Sequencing used blood. The receptors derive from a boy aged 5-17 years in good health.

The chain uses TRBV7-8 and TRBJ2-1; unclear D gene. Near its end, the DNA agrees better with TRBJ2-7, so the J call may be wrong. Germline V lookup: CDR1 SGHVS, CDR2 FQNEAQ. The CDR3 contains 14 residues. CDR3: CASSLAHSPYEQYF. CDR3 bases: TGTGCCAGCAGCTTAGCGCACAGCCCCTACGAGCAGTACTTC.

V and J are TRBV6-5 and TRBJ1-2; 7 bases line up with TRBD1. Germline CDR1 is MNHEY and CDR2 is SVGAGI. This CDR3 comprises 15 residues. The ends lost 6 bases at V and 8 bases at J; junction bases unmatched: 15. The CDR3 sequence: CASRSPGAGGVGYTF. In DNA form, the CDR3 reads TGTGCCAGCAGGTCTCCCGGGGCAGGGGGTGTCGGCTACACCTTC.

This clonotype was detected only a few times. This sequence joins TRBV4-3 and TRBJ2-7, with D possibly TRBD1 on 6 matching bases. With 0 bases removed from V and 4 bases from J, the gap between germline ends came to 22 bases. Per the germline V gene, CDR1 is LGHNA and CDR2 is YSLEER. The CDR3 contains 18 residues. The CDR3 DNA is TGCGCCAGCAGCCAAGAAGGACCGGGACAACGGTCCGGGTACGAGCAGTACTTC. This translates into CASSQEGPGQRSGYEQYF.

This clonotype has just a few counts. V is TRBV29-1 and J is TRBJ2-3; the D gene is possibly TRBD1 (6 bases). V lost 7 bases, J lost 0 bases, and 20 bases lay in between. Germline V gene lookup returns CDR1 SQVTM and CDR2 ANQGSEA. There are 16 residues in the CDR3. CDR3 sequence (DNA): TGCAGCGCCCGACCGGCGGACCAGGGGAGCACAGATACGCAGTATTTT. Translating gives CSARPADQGSTDTQYF.